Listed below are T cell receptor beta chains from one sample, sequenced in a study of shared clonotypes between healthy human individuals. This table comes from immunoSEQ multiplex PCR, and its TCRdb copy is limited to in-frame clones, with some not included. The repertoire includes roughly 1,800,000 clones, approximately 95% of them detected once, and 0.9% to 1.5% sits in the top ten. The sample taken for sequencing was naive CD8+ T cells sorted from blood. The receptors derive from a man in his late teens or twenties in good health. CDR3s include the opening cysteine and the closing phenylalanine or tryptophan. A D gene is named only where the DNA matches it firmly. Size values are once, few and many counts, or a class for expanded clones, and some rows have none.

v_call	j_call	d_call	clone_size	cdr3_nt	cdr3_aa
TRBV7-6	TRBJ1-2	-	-	TGTGCCAGCAGCTTCGGCGGGAACGGCTACACCTTC	CASSFGGNGYTF
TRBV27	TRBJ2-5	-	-	TGTGCCAGCAGGGCGTGGGGGGCAATTCAAGAGACCCAGTACTTC	CASRAWGAIQETQYF
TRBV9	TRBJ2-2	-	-	TGTGCCAGCAGCCCCGGGACACTCAACACCGGGGAGCTGTTTTTT	CASSPGTLNTGELFF
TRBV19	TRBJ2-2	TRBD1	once	TGTGCCAGTAGTATAGGACAGGGGACGTTGGGGGAGCTGTTTTTT	CASSIGQGTLGELFF
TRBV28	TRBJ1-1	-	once	TGTGCCAGCAGTTTTTGGGGAAACACTGAAGCTTTCTTT	CASSFWGNTEAFF
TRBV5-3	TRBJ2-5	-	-	TGTGCCAGAAGCTTGGGTTATTCGACCCAGTACTTC	CARSLGYSTQYF
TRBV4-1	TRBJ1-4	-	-	TGCGCCAGCAGCCAAGAAAGACACTCCGGGGGAAATGAAAAACTGTTTTTT	CASSQERHSGGNEKLFF
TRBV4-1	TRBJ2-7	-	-	TGCGCCAGCAGCCAAGATAGCCAGGGGTCCTACGAGCAGTACTTC	CASSQDSQGSYEQYF
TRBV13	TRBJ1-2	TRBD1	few	TGTGCCAGCAGCTTCCTTACAGGGGCCTATGGCTACACCTTC	CASSFLTGAYGYTF
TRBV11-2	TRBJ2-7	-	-	TGTGCCAGCAGCTTAAGGTCTGCCTACGAGCAGTACTTC	CASSLRSAYEQYF
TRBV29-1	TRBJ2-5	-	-	TGCAGCGTTGAGCCCCGCGGAGGGGGAGAGACCCAGTACTTC	CSVEPRGGGETQYF
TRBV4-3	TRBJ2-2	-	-	TGCGCCAGCAGCCAAGATCTATGGGCCACCGGGGAGCTGTTTTTT	CASSQDLWATGELFF
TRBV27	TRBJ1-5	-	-	TGTGCCAGCAGTCCAGGGGTGGGGCAGCCCCAGCATTTT	CASSPGVGQPQHF
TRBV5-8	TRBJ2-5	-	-	TGTGCCAGCAGCTTGGGCAGGGTAGTCCAAGAGACCCAGTACTTC	CASSLGRVVQETQYF
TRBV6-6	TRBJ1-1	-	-	TGTGCCAGCAGTTTGGGGGGAAACACTGAAGCTTTCTTT	CASSLGGNTEAFF
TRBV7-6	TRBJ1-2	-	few	TGTGCCAGCAGCTCCGGGGGAGTAGATGGCTACACCTTC	CASSSGGVDGYTF
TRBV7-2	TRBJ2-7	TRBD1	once	TGTGCCAGCAGCCCCCCGGGACAGGGCTACGAGCAGTACTTC	CASSPPGQGYEQYF
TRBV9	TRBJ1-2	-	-	TGTGCCAGCAGCGTAGAGGAGGGATATGGCTACACCTTC	CASSVEEGYGYTF
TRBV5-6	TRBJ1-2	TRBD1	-	TGTGCCAGCAGCGATCCTTCCGGGACAGGGGGTGTATATGGCTACACCTTC	CASSDPSGTGGVYGYTF
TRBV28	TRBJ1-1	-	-	TGTGCCAGCAGTTTAGTGCCGGACATGAACACTGAAGCTTTCTTT	CASSLVPDMNTEAFF
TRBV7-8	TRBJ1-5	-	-	TGTGCCAGCAGCTTCGGACAGTCCAATCAGCCCCAGCATTTT	CASSFGQSNQPQHF
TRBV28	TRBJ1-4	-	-	TGTGCCAGCAGCCCCAGGATGGAAAAACTGTTTTTT	CASSPRMEKLFF
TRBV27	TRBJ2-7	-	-	TGTGCCAGCAGTTTAAGGGGGGGCGCAGCCCTCGAGCAGTACTTC	CASSLRGGAALEQYF
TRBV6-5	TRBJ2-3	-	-	TGTGCCAGCAGTTTTGGACTAACTCGTGACACAGATACGCAGTATTTT	CASSFGLTRDTDTQYF
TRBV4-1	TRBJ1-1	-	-	TGCGCCAGCAGCCAAGTCTTCACAGCGAACACTGAAGCTTTCTTT	CASSQVFTANTEAFF
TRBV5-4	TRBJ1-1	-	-	TGTGCCAGCAGCTTCATGGGTCTAGGGACTGAAGCTTTCTTT	CASSFMGLGTEAFF
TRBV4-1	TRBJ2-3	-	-	TGCGCCAGCAGCCAAGTCCTGGGGGGTGGGGATACGCAGTATTTT	CASSQVLGGGDTQYF
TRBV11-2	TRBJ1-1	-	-	TGTGCCAGCAGCTTAAGGGGGTACCATGAAGCTTTCTTT	CASSLRGYHEAFF
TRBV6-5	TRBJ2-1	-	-	TGTGCCAGCAGTTTAGGGGGGAACCAGTTCTTC	CASSLGGNQFF
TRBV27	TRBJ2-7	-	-	TGTGCCAGCAGTCCTACCCTATCGGGGACCTACGAGCAGTACTTC	CASSPTLSGTYEQYF
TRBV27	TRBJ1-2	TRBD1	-	TGTGCCAGCAGTTTAATCCCGCCGGGACAGGGCGGGGGCTACACCTTC	CASSLIPPGQGGGYTF
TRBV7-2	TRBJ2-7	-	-	TGTGCCAGCAGCATGGGGCGTAGCTCCTACGAGCAGTACTTC	CASSMGRSSYEQYF
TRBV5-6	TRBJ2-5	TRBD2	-	TGTGCCAGCAGCCCGACCAGACTAGCGGGAGGGTCAGAGACCCAGTACTTC	CASSPTRLAGGSETQYF